This TCR beta chain was sequenced for a study of T cell repertoires in cytomegalovirus infection. Findings and limits, study-wide: There were HLA-C-restricted CMV-specific TCR beta clonotypes dominating the ex vivo response.

A single record per CDR3 protein comes from TCRdb applying MiXCR to the reads. There are 45,000 to 55,000 distinct CDR3 sequences in the sample; roughly a fifth occur only once, and about 53% lies in the top ten. This clonotype was detected ten times or more. Its antigen is as yet unknown. The CDR3 is 14 amino acids. The germline V gene has CDR1 SEHNR and CDR2 FQNEAQ (reference sequence). Trimming at V came to 7 bases and at J to 5 bases, leaving 7 bases not matched to a gene. The V call is TRBV7-9, the J call TRBJ2-5, with TRBD1 matching 10 bases. The sequence was collected from a human donor in good health (CMV status not recorded). Some clones in this sample may be carry-over from other donors' samples. Sequencing was performed on CD8+ T cells from cultured PBMCs, taken from culture after CMV antigen stimulation. The CDR3 is CASTPTGGMETQYF. In DNA, the CDR3 is TGTGCCAGCACACCGACAGGGGGCATGGAGACCCAGTACTTC.